This T cell receptor (beta chain) was documented in a study of blood T cells in healthy people across ages. Concerning this clonotype itself: This may come from a read error, since a much larger clone is one base off.

It was with a sample-barcoded 5' primer and a J-beta primer mix that a second PCR of about 7 to 12 cycles was run. TCRdb itself ran the 5' RACE reads through MiXCR, one entry per CDR3 protein. Counted here are some 790,000 distinct CDR3 sequences, more than 25% occurring once; the ten biggest clones make up 17%. Germline V gene lookup returns CDR1 LGHNA and CDR2 YSLEER. There are 15 residues in the CDR3. This chain uses TRBV4-3 with TRBJ1-6; no clear D gene. Sequencing was carried out using blood. The receptor's source is an elderly woman in good health. The CDR3 reads CASSQDEEGYSSLHF. CDR3 coding DNA: TGCGCCAGCAGCCAAGACGAAGAGGGCTATTCATCCCTCCACTTT.